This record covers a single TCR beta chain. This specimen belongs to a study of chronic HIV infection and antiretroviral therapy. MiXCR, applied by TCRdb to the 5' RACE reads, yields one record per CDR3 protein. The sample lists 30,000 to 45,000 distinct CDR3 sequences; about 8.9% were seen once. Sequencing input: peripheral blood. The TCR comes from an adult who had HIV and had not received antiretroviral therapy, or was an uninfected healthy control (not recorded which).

The CDR3 is CSVWTSGRATQYF. The CDR3 DNA reads TGCAGCGTCTGGACTAGCGGGAGGGCAACGCAGTATTTT. This chain connects TRBV29-1 to TRBJ2-3, with 15 bases fitting TRBD2. The junction had 4 bases not matched to a gene; V was cut back by 6 bases and J by 9 bases. Per germline, CDR1 SQVTM and CDR2 ANQGSEA. The CDR3 spans 13 residues.